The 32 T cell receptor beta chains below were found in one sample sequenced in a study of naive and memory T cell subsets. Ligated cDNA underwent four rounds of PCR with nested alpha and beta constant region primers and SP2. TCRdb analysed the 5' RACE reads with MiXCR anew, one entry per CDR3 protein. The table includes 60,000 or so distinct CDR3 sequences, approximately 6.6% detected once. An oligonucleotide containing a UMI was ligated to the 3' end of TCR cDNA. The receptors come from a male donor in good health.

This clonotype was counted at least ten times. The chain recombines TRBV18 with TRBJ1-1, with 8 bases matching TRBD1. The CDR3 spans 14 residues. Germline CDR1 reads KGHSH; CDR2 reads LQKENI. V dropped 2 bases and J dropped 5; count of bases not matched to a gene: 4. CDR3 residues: CASSPSHRGTEAFF. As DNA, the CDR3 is TGTGCCAGCTCACCATCGCACAGGGGGACTGAAGCTTTCTTT.

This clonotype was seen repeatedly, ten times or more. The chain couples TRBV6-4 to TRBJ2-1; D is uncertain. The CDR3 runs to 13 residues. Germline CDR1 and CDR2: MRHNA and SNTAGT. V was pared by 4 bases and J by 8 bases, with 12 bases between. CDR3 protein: CASSGGPVDEQFF. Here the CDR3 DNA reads TGTGCCAGCAGTGGGGGTCCCGTGGATGAGCAGTTCTTC.

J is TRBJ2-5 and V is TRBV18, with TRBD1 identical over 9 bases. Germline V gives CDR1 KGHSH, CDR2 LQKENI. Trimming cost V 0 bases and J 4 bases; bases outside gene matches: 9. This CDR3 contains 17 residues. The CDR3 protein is CASSPPRDREVRETQYF. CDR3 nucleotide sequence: TGTGCCAGCTCACCACCGAGGGACAGGGAGGTTCGAGAGACCCAGTACTTC.

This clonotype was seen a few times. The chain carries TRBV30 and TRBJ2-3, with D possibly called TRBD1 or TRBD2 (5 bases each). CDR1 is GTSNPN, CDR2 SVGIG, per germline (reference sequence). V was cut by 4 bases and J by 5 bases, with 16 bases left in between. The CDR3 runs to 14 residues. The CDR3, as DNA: TGTGCCTGGACTGCGGCCCTGGGACGAGATACGCAGTATTTT. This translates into CAWTAALGRDTQYF.

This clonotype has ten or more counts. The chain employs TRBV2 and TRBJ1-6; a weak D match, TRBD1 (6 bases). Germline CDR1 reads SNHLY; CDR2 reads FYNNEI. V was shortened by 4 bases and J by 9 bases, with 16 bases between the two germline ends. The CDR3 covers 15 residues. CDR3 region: CASSASGGFGSPLHF. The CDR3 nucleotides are TGTGCCAGCAGTGCCAGTGGGGGCTTCGGTTCACCCCTCCACTTT.

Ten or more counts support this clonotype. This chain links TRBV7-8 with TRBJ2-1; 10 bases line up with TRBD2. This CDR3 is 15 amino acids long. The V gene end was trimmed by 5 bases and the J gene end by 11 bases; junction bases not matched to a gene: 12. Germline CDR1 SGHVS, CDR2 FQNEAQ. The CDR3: CASSLKAGGRGQQFF. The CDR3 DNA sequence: TGTGCCAGCAGCCTCAAAGCGGGGGGGCGGGGTCAGCAGTTCTTC. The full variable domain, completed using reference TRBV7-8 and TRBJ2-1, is GAGVSQSPRYKVAKRGQDVALRCDPISGHVSLFWYQQALGQGPEFLTYFQNEAQLDKSGLPSDRFFAERPEGSVSTLKIQRTQQEDSAVYLCASSLKAGGRGQQFFGPGTRLTVL.

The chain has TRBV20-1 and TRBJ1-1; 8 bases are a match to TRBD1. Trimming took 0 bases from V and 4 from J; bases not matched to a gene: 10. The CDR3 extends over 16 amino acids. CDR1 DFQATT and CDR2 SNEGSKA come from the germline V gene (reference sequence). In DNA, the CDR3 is TGCAGTGCTAGAGACGCAACCAGGGGGCTCGCCACTGAAGCTTTCTTT. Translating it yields CSARDATRGLATEAFF.

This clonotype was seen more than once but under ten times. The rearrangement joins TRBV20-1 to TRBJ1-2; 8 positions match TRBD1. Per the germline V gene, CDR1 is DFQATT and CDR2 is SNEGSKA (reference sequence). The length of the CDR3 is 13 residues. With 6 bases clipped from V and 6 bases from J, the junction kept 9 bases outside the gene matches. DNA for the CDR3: TGCAGTGCGCGGAAGGGACAGGAAAATGGCTACACCTTC. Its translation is CSARKGQENGYTF.

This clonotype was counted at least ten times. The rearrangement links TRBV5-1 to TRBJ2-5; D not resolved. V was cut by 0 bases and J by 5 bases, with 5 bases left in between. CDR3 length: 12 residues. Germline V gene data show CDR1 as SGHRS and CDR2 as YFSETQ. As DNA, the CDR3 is TGCGCCAGCAGCTTGGATCGGGAGACCCAGTACTTC. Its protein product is CASSLDRETQYF.

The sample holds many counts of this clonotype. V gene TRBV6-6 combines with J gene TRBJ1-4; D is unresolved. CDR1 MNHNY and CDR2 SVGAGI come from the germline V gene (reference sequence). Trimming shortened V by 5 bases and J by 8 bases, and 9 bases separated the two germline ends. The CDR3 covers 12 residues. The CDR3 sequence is CASSHGGEKLFF. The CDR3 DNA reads TGTGCCAGCAGTCACGGAGGAGAAAAACTGTTTTTT.

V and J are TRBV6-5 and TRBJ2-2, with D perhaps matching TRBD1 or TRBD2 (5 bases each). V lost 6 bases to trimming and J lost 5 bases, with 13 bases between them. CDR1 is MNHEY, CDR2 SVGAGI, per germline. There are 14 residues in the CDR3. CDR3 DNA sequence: TGTGCCAGCAGGCCCCAGGGAGTAACCGGGGAGCTGTTTTTT. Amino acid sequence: CASRPQGVTGELFF.

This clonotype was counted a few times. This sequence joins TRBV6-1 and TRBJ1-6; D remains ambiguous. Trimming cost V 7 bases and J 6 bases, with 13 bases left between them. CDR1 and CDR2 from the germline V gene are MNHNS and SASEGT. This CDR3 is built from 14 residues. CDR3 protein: CASNNPRGNSPLHF. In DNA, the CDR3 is TGTGCCAGCAACAACCCGAGAGGTAATTCACCCCTCCACTTT.

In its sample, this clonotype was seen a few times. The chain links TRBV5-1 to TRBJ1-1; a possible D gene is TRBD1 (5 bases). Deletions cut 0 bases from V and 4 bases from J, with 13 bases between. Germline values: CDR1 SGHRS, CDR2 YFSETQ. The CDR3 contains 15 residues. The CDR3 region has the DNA TGCGCCAGCAGCTTGGCCCCTGGGGGAGGCACTGAAGCTTTCTTT. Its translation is CASSLAPGGGTEAFF.

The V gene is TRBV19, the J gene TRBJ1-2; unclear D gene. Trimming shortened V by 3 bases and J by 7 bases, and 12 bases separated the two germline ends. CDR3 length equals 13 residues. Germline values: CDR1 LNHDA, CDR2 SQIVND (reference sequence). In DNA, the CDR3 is TGTGCCAGTAGTATTTTTGGGCCTACTGGCTACACCTTC. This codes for CASSIFGPTGYTF.

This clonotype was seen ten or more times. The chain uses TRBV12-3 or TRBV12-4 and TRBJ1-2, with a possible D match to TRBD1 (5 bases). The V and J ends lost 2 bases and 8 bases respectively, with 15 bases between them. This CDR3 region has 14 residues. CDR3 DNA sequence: TGTGCCAGCAGTTTAATAAGGGACGGCGGAGGCTACACCTTC. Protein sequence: CASSLIRDGGGYTF.

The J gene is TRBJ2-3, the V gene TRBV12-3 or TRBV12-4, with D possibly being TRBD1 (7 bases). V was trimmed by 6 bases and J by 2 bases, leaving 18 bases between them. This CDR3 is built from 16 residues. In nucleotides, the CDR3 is TGTGCCAGCAGCCCCCAGGGGGGACTCTACACAGATACGCAGTATTTT. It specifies CASSPQGGLYTDTQYF.

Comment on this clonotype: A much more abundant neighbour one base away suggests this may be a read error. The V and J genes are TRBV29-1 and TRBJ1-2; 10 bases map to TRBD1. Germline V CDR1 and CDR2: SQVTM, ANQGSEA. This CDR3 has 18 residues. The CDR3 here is CSVDLNRGQGFQTGGYNF. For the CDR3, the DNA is TGCAGCGTTGACCTAAATAGGGGACAGGGGTTTCAAACGGGCGGCTACAACTTC.

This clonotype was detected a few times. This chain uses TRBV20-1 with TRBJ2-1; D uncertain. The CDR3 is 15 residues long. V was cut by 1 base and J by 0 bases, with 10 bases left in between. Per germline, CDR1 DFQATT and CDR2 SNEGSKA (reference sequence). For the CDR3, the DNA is TGCAGTGCTAGAGGAGTAAGAAGCTCCTACAATGAGCAGTTCTTC. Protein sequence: CSARGVRSSYNEQFF.

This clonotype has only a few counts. CDR3 DNA: TGTGCCATCAGTGACTTGGCGGGAGGGCCTTACAATGAGCAGTTCTTC. It encodes CAISDLAGGPYNEQFF. The rearrangement joins TRBV10-3 to TRBJ2-1; TRBD2 matches 9 bases. The germline V gene has CDR1 ENHRY and CDR2 SYGVKD. After removal of 3 bases from V and 4 bases from J, the junction contained 7 bases not matched to a gene. CDR3 length: 16 residues.

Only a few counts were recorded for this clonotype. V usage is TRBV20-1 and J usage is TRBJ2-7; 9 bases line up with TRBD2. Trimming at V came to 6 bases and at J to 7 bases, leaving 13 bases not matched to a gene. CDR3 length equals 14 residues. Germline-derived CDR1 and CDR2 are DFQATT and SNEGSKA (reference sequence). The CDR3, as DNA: TGCAGTGCCCGAATAGCGGGGGTGTATAGTGAGCAGTACTTC. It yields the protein CSARIAGVYSEQYF.

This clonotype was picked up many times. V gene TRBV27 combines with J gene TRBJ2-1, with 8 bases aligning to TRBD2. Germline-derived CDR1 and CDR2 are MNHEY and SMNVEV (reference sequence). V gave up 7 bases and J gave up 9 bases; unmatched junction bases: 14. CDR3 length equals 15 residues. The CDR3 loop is CASKNPGLVLSEQFF. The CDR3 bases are TGTGCCAGCAAGAACCCGGGACTAGTGTTATCTGAGCAGTTCTTC.

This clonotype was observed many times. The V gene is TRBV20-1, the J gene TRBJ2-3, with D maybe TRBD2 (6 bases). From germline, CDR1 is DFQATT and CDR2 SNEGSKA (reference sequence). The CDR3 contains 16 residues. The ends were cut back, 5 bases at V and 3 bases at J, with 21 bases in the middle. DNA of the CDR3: TGCAGTGCTCCTAAGTTGACTAGGGGTAGGACAGATACGCAGTATTTT. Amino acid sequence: CSAPKLTRGRTDTQYF.

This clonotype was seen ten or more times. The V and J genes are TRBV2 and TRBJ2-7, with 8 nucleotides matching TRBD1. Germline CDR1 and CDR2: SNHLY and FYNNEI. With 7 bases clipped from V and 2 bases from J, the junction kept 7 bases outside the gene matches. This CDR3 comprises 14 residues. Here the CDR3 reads CASNQQGVPYEQYF. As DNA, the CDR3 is TGTGCCAGCAACCAACAGGGGGTGCCCTACGAGCAGTACTTC.

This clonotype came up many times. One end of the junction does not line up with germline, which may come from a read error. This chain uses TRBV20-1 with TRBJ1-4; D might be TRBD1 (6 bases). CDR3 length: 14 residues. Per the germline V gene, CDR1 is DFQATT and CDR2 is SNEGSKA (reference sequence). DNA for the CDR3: TGCAGTGCCAGAGGGGGGATAGTAGGTGAAAAACTGTTTTTT. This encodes CSARGGIVGEKLFF.

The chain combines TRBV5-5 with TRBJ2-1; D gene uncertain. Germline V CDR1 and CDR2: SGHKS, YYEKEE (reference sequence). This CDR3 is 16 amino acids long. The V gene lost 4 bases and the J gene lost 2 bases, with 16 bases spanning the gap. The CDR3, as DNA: TGTGCCAGCAGCCTCCGACCCTCGACACCCTACAATGAGCAGTTCTTC. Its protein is CASSLRPSTPYNEQFF.

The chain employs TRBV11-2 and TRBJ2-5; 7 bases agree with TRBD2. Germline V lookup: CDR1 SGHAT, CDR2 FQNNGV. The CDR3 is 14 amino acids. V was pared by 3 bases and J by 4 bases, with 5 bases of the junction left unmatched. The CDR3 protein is CASSLGRERETQYF. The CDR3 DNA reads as TGTGCCAGCAGCTTGGGGCGGGAGAGAGAGACCCAGTACTTC.

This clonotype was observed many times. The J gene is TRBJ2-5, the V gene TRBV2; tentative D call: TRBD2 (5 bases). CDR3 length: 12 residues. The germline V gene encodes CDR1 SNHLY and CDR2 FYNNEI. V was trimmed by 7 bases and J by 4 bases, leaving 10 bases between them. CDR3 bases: TGTGCCAGCATATATGCGGGAGAGACCCAGTACTTC. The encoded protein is CASIYAGETQYF.

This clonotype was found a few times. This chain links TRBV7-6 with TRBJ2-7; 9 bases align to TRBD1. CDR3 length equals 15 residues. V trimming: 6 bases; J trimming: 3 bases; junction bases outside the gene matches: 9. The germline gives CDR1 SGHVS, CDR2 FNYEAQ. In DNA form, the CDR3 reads TGTGCCAGCAGTTCGGGGACAGGGATTTACTACGAGCAGTACTTC. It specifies CASSSGTGIYYEQYF.

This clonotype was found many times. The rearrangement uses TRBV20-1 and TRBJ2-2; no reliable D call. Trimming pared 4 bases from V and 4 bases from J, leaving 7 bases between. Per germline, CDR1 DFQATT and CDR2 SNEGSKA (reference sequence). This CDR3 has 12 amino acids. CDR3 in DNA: TGCAGTGCTATGTGGGCCACCGGGGAGCTGTTTTTT. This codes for CSAMWATGELFF.

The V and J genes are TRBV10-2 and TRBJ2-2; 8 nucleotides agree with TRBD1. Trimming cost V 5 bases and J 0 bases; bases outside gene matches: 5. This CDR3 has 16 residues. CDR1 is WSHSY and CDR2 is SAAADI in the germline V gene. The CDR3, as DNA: TGCGCCAGCAGTCATCCGGGACAGGCGAACACCGGGGAGCTGTTTTTT. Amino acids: CASSHPGQANTGELFF.

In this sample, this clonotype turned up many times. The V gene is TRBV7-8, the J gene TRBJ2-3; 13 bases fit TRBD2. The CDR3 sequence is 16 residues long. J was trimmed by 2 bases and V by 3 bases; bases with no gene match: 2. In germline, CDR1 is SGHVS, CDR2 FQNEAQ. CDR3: CASSLGLAGNTDTQYF. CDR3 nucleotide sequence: TGTGCCAGCAGCTTGGGACTAGCGGGGAACACAGATACGCAGTATTTT.

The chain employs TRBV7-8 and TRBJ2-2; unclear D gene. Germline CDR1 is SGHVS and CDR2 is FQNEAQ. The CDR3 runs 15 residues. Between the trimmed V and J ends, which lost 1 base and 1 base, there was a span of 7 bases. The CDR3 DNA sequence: TGTGCCAGCAGCTTAGTCGGCGGGAACACCGGGGAGCTGTTTTTT. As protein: CASSLVGGNTGELFF.